This TCR beta chain was captured by sequencing in a study of T cell repertoires in cytomegalovirus infection. Overall study: Evidence of both CMV infection and a matching HLA type came from public TCR beta signatures. Whole-study results and caveats: Clonotypes of TCR beta that were HLA-C-restricted and CMV-specific dominated the ex vivo response.

This clonotype was counted only a few times. The antigen remains undetermined. The CDR3 totals 15 residues. Per germline, CDR1 MGHRA and CDR2 YSYEKL. Unmatched junction bases numbered 5, after V lost 1 base and J lost 5 bases. TCRdb re-derived calls from the reads in MiXCR, one entry per CDR3 protein. The data contain hundreds of thousands of distinct CDR3 sequences, 30% to 40% of them seen just once; the ten biggest clones take up around a sixth. The TCR originated in a human donor in good health (CMV status not recorded). Some clones in this sample may be carry-over from other donors' samples. Sequenced here: cultured PBMCs, sampled from culture after CMV antigen stimulation. The rearrangement uses TRBV4-1 and TRBJ2-1, with 7 bases fitting TRBD2. CDR3 amino acids: CASSQAFSGHNEQFF. DNA for the CDR3: TGCGCCAGCAGCCAAGCGTTTAGCGGGCACAATGAGCAGTTCTTC.